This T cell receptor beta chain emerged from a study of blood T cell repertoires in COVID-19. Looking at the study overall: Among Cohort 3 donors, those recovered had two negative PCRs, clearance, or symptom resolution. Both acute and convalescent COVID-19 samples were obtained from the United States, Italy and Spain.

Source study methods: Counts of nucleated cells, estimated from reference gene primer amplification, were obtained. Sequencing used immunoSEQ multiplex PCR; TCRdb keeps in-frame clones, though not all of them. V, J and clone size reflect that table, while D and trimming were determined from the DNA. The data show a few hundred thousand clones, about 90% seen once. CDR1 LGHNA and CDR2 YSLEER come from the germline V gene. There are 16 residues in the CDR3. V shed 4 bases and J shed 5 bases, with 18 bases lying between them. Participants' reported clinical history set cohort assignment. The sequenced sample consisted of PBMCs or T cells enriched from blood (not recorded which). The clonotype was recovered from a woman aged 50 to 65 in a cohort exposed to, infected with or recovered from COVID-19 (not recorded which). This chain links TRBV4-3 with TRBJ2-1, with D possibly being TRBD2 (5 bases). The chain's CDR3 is CASSRRPGIRDNEQFF. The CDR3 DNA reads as TGCGCCAGCAGCCGCCGGCCGGGGATAAGGGACAATGAGCAGTTCTTC.